This T cell receptor beta chain is from a study of blood T cell repertoires in COVID-19. As for the study in general: COVID-19 samples from acute and convalescent phases originated in the United States, Italy and Spain. T cells, B-cell-depleted T cells, or PBMCs provided the cDNA or gDNA that served as material.

Looked up from germline, CDR1 is SQVTM and CDR2 is ANQGSEA. V gave up 7 bases and J gave up 4 bases; unmatched junction bases: 8. The CDR3 contains 14 residues. Authors' analysis steps: It was from reference gene primer amplification that nucleated cell counts were estimated. Data came from immunoSEQ multiplex PCR; TCRdb stores just in-frame clones and leaves some out. That table supplies the V and J calls and clone size; D and trimming were determined from the DNA. The table includes 150,000 to 200,000 clones, 85% detected once. The sample comprised peripheral blood. The J gene is TRBJ1-1, the V gene TRBV29-1, with 11 bases aligning to TRBD1. This clonotype was obtained from a human donor with acute or convalescent COVID-19. The donor label of this sample is uncertain. In nucleotides, the CDR3 is TGCAGCGCAGGACAGGGGGCGGTGGGCACTGAAGCTTTCTTT. Amino acid sequence: CSAGQGAVGTEAFF.